The rows below give T cell receptor beta chains drawn from one sample of a study of T cells in localized non-small cell lung cancer. The repertoire was sequenced with immunoSEQ multiplex PCR; TCRdb's copy has only in-frame clones and lacks some. Of 25,000 or so clones in the sample, 90% are singletons; the top ten hold roughly 7.2%. Sequences were derived from peripheral blood, sampled before any cancer treatment. The source is a woman aged 35 to 70 with stage I lung adenocarcinoma. Both conserved end residues are trimmed from each CDR3.

V gene	J gene	CDR3 protein
TRBV28	TRBJ1-5	ASGAAVPPYSNQPQH
TRBV2	TRBJ1-5	ASKDYNSNQPQH
TRBV29-1	TRBJ1-1	SVVWVTEAF
TRBV6-6	TRBJ1-4	ASSSSRVNEKLF
TRBV4-1	TRBJ2-2	ASSQDPGGSGTGELF
TRBV5-1	TRBJ2-1	ASSLGLAWNEQF
TRBV19	TRBJ2-3	ASSISGEADTQY
TRBV9	TRBJ2-7	ASSVDPGGSAREQY
TRBV28	TRBJ2-7	ASSLGGRVVAEQY
TRBV19	TRBJ2-3	ASSIVAGRRKTDTQY
TRBV9	TRBJ2-2	ASSAAPPTGELF
TRBV15	TRBJ1-2	ATSRGPPTGGLGYT
TRBV7-2	TRBJ2-5	ASSRWGAKETQY
TRBV18	TRBJ2-7	ASSPTSIREQY
TRBV7-9	TRBJ1-2	ASSFATGADGYT
TRBV5-6	TRBJ1-2	ASSESGTSYGYT
TRBV7-8	TRBJ2-7	ASSQSPGSYEQY
TRBV5-1	TRBJ1-4	ASSLGQGNEKLF
TRBV11-1	TRBJ2-4	ASSLQGGNIQY
TRBV19	TRBJ1-5	ASSSTGSSNQPQH
TRBV6-5	TRBJ1-5	ASSYESNQPQH
TRBV18	TRBJ2-7	ASSRSGTGRYEQY
TRBV9	TRBJ2-1	ASSVSGTASYNEQF
TRBV15	TRBJ2-3	ATRNLAGRSDTQY
TRBV4-1	TRBJ2-4	ASSQDRGGAKNIQY
TRBV9	TRBJ1-4	ASSVGLDEKLF
TRBV7-9	TRBJ1-1	ASSFGADTEAF
TRBV6-5	TRBJ2-7	ASTQGLGAYEQY
TRBV15	TRBJ2-7	ATSRGQAGVSEQY
TRBV19	TRBJ1-5	ASSIDRTAQRGAQH
TRBV6-6	TRBJ1-1	ASSLYPNRANTEAF
TRBV11-2	TRBJ2-2	ASSLLAGGTGELF
TRBV6-4	TRBJ2-2	ASSPLGVVSTGELF
TRBV27	TRBJ2-1	ASSLTQEDNEQF
TRBV6-6	TRBJ2-2	ASSVAGELF
TRBV10-3	TRBJ2-7	AISGPYEQY
TRBV19	TRBJ2-3	ASSIDAGPTDTQY
TRBV7-2	TRBJ2-7	ASSSQQGPYEQY
TRBV2	TRBJ2-4	ASGRTGGGNIQY
TRBV7-2	TRBJ2-3	ASSLVGGYSDTQY
TRBV18	TRBJ1-1	ASSPSGTGNTEAF
TRBV10-3	TRBJ2-7	AIGGGRGYEQY
TRBV2	TRBJ2-3	ASRERRGTPSTDTQY
TRBV19	TRBJ2-1	ASSIPGRASGNEQF